The 20 T cell receptor beta chains given below trace back to one sample, sequenced in a study of identical twins. TCRdb re-called the 5' RACE reads through MiXCR, storing one row per CDR3 protein. The sample consists of 750,000 to 950,000 distinct CDR3 sequences, around an eighth of them appearing once. These same records also appear under a second study, on yellow fever vaccine responses in identical twins.

Specimen: PBMCs. The source is a woman younger than 30 in good health.

This clonotype came up a few times. V is TRBV25-1 and J is TRBJ1-4; D perhaps matches TRBD1 (5 bases). The CDR3 has 18 amino acids. CDR1 and CDR2 (germline): MGHDK, SYGVNS. The germline V and J ends were trimmed by 1 base and 0 bases, with 15 bases remaining between them. Here the CDR3 DNA reads TGTGCCAGCAGTGAATTATTTGGGGGAAAATCAACTAATGAAAAACTGTTTTTT. Translated, it gives CASSELFGGKSTNEKLFF.

The chain uses TRBV7-2 and TRBJ1-2; no clear D. CDR3 length equals 15 residues. CDR1 is SGHTA, CDR2 FQGNSA, per germline. Trimming pared 3 bases from V and 1 base from J, leaving 12 bases between. CDR3 amino acids: CASSFTRSDNYGYTF. The CDR3 DNA reads TGTGCCAGCAGCTTTACGAGATCCGATAACTATGGCTACACCTTC.

There are a few counts of this clonotype. This chain joins TRBV20-1 and TRBJ2-7, with 8 bases identical to TRBD1. Unmatched junction bases numbered 7, after V lost 2 bases and J lost 7 bases. This CDR3 contains 13 residues. CDR1 is DFQATT and CDR2 is SNEGSKA in the germline V gene (reference sequence). CDR3 loop: CSARRTGIWEQYV. The CDR3 nucleotides are TGCAGTGCTAGACGGACAGGGATATGGGAGCAGTACGTC.

The CDR3 spells CASSGTFSYEQYF. The DNA of the CDR3 is TGTGCCAGCAGTGGGACTTTCTCCTACGAGCAGTACTTC. V and J are TRBV12-3 or TRBV12-4 and TRBJ2-7, with D possibly being TRBD2 (6 bases). The CDR3 has 13 amino acids. Trimming shortened V by 5 bases and J by 0 bases, and 8 bases separated the two germline ends.

The chain joins TRBV28 to TRBJ2-7; a weak D match, TRBD2 (6 bases). With 8 bases removed from V and 0 bases from J, the gap between germline ends came to 17 bases. The germline V gene has CDR1 MDHEN and CDR2 SYDVKM. CDR3 length: 15 residues. The CDR3: CASRTPRGLSYEQYF. Here the CDR3 DNA reads TGTGCCAGCCGTACCCCAAGGGGACTCTCCTACGAGCAGTACTTC.

This clonotype came up a few times. The gene calls are TRBV5-1 and TRBJ2-7; unclear D gene. V shed 0 bases and J shed 0 bases, with 10 bases lying between them. Germline loops: CDR1 SGHRS, CDR2 YFSETQ. This CDR3 is built from 15 residues. CDR3 bases: TGCGCCAGCAGCTTGGAACAAATGAGCTCCTACGAGCAGTACTTC. Translation gives CASSLEQMSSYEQYF.

This clonotype turned up a few times. The chain has TRBV6-1 and TRBJ2-2, with 7 bases matching TRBD1. The CDR3 covers 13 residues. The ends lost 9 bases at V and 5 bases at J; junction bases unmatched: 6. Germline values: CDR1 MNHNS, CDR2 SASEGT. The CDR3 nucleotides read TGTGCCAGTCAGGGGGATGGTACCGGGGAGCTGTTTTTT. It yields the protein CASQGDGTGELFF.

This chain links TRBV5-1 with TRBJ2-3, with 7 bases lining up with TRBD1. Germline CDR1 SGHRS, CDR2 YFSETQ. The CDR3 has 14 residues. The V and J ends lost 4 bases and 6 bases, in that order; junction bases with no gene match: 8. CDR3 in amino acids: CASSPTTGLDTQYF. The CDR3 nucleotides read TGCGCCAGCAGCCCGACGACAGGGCTGGATACGCAGTATTTT.

This clonotype was counted a few times. In DNA form, the CDR3 reads TGTGCCAGCAGTTTATGGGGAGGGGGCTACGAGCAGTACTTC. It is translated as CASSLWGGGYEQYF. This sequence joins TRBV12-3 or TRBV12-4 and TRBJ2-7; a weak D match, TRBD2 (7 bases). Deletions cut 2 bases from V and 3 bases from J, with 11 bases between. CDR3 size: 14 residues.

The chain recombines TRBV14 with TRBJ2-7, with 8 bases identical to TRBD2. Losses at the gene ends were 4 bases for V and 0 bases for J; bases not matched to a gene: 11. The CDR3 is made up of 17 amino acids. Germline V lookup: CDR1 SGHDN, CDR2 FVKESK. The CDR3 loop reads CASSPGSSGPFSYEQYF. CDR3 coding DNA: TGTGCCAGCAGCCCCGGGTCTAGCGGGCCCTTCTCCTACGAGCAGTACTTC.

Ten or more counts support this clonotype. The chain combines TRBV20-1 with TRBJ1-1; TRBD1 is a possible D gene (6 bases). CDR1 and CDR2 (germline): DFQATT, SNEGSKA (reference sequence). The CDR3 length is 11 residues. V lost 6 bases and J 4 bases, leaving 9 bases between the germline ends. The CDR3 DNA is TGCAGTGCGCAGGGGTCCACTGAAGCTTTCTTT. It translates to CSAQGSTEAFF.

This clonotype was detected ten times or more. This chain links TRBV12-3 or TRBV12-4 with TRBJ2-7; 13 bases agree with TRBD2. The CDR3 length is 15 residues. V was clipped by 6 bases and J by 2 bases; unmatched bases: 4. CDR3: CASSSGLAGTYEQYF. DNA for the CDR3: TGTGCCAGCAGCTCGGGACTAGCGGGAACCTACGAGCAGTACTTC.

CDR3 DNA sequence: TGTGCCAGCAGGGGGACAGGACTAGACACTGAAGCTTTCTTT. This codes for CASRGTGLDTEAFF. The chain uses TRBV12-3 or TRBV12-4 and TRBJ1-1; 8 bases are shared with TRBD1. CDR3 length equals 14 residues. J lost 3 bases, V lost 6 bases, and 6 bases had no gene match.

The rearrangement uses TRBV6-5 and TRBJ2-3; 9 nucleotides agree with TRBD2. V lost 8 bases to trimming and J lost 6 bases; unmatched junction nucleotides: 3. The CDR3 is made up of 12 amino acids. In germline, CDR1 is MNHEY, CDR2 SVGAGI. This chain's CDR3 is CASVSGGDTQYF. Here the CDR3 DNA reads TGTGCCAGCGTAAGCGGGGGGGATACGCAGTATTTT.

This clonotype has a handful of counts. The chain employs TRBV28 and TRBJ2-1; TRBD2 is a possible D gene (5 bases). This CDR3 contains 16 residues. Germline V lookup: CDR1 MDHEN, CDR2 SYDVKM. V lost 4 bases and J 6 bases, leaving 19 bases between the germline ends. In DNA, the CDR3 is TGTGCCAGCAGTTCCCCCCCGGGGAGCGGTATCAATGAGCAGTTCTTC. It yields the protein CASSSPPGSGINEQFF.

A few counts support this clonotype. The chain uses TRBV5-1 and TRBJ2-3, with D perhaps matching TRBD2 (6 bases). There are 14 residues in the CDR3. V gave up 4 bases and J gave up 2 bases, with 11 bases separating them. Germline lookup yields CDR1 SGHRS and CDR2 YFSETQ. The CDR3 sequence is CASSEGLLTDTQYF. In nucleotides, the CDR3 is TGCGCCAGCAGCGAGGGACTCCTCACAGATACGCAGTATTTT.

The V gene is TRBV2, the J gene TRBJ2-6, with D perhaps matching TRBD2 (6 bases). Per germline, CDR1 SNHLY and CDR2 FYNNEI. V dropped 2 bases and J dropped 4 bases, with 9 bases sitting between them. The length of the CDR3 is 15 residues. The CDR3 DNA follows: TGTGCCAGCAGTGAACCTAGCGCCGGGGCCAACGTCCTGACTTTC. It encodes CASSEPSAGANVLTF.

The V gene is TRBV3-1, the J gene TRBJ2-6; 9 bases fit TRBD1. The CDR3 runs to 19 residues. CDR1 and CDR2 from the germline V gene are LGHDT and YNNKEL (reference sequence). With V trimmed by 0 bases and J by 3 bases, 9 bases remained unmatched. The CDR3 sequence is CASSQEIGQGLNGANVLTF. The CDR3 coding sequence is TGTGCCAGCAGCCAAGAGATCGGACAGGGGTTAAATGGGGCCAACGTCCTGACTTTC. Full variable domain (remainder filled in from reference TRBV3-1 and TRBJ2-6): DTAVSQTPKYLVTQMGNDKSIKCEQNLGHDTMYWYKQDSKKFLKIMFSYNNKELIINETVPNRFSPKSPDKAHLNLHINSLELGDSAVYFCASSQEIGQGLNGANVLTFGAGSRLTVL.

CDR3 amino acids: CASSEYGNSGKGTGELFF. Here the CDR3 DNA reads TGTGCCAGCAGTGAATATGGAAATAGCGGGAAGGGGACCGGGGAGCTGTTTTTT. The V gene is TRBV25-1, the J gene TRBJ2-2; TRBD2 matches 8 bases. The CDR3 loop spans 18 amino acids. Per the germline V gene, CDR1 is MGHDK and CDR2 is SYGVNS. V shed 0 bases and J 5 bases; nucleotides not matched to a gene: 11.

This clonotype has just a few counts. The chain joins TRBV20-1 to TRBJ2-2; a possible D gene is TRBD1 (5 bases). Germline CDR1 and CDR2: DFQATT and SNEGSKA (reference sequence). V shed 2 bases and J shed 0 bases, with 7 bases lying between them. The CDR3 sequence is 14 residues long. This CDR3 reads CSARQDTNTGELFF. The CDR3 coding sequence is TGCAGTGCTAGACAGGACACGAACACCGGGGAGCTGTTTTTT.